This T cell receptor beta chain was captured by sequencing in a study of T cell responses to AZD1222 COVID-19 vaccine. Trimming cost V 5 bases and J 0 bases, with 14 bases left between them. The CDR3 has 15 residues. Germline CDR1 and CDR2: MDHEN and SYDVKM. The assay was immunoSEQ multiplex PCR, and TCRdb's table has in-frame clones only and misses some. The data show 95,000 to 100,000 clones, with almost 90% seen just once and roughly 15% held by the top ten. Study outcomes and limitations: Nearly half of spike-specific TCRs reportedly target unmutated variant regions. Donors, mostly white British, included more females; clonal diversity was possibly underestimated.

Notes on this clone: Its antigen is unknown.

V gene TRBV28 combines with J gene TRBJ2-7; D gene ambiguous. Sequences were derived from peripheral blood, sampled 28 days after the second AZD1222 dose. The source of this sequence is an adult who received the AZD1222 COVID-19 vaccine. CDR3 in DNA: TGTGCCAGCAGTCTCGGAAAATCCGACTCCTACGAGCAGTACTTC. Translation: CASSLGKSDSYEQYF.